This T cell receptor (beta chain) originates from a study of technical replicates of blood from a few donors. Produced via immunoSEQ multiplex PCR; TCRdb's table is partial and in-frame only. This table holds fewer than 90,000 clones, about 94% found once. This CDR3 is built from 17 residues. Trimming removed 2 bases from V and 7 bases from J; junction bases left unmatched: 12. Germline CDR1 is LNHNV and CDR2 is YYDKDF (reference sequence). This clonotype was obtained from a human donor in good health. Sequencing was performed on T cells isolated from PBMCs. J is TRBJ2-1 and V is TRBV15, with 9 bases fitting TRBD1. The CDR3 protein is CATSRTIGQGIRNEQFF. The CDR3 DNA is TGTGCCACCAGCAGAACCATAGGACAGGGGATAAGGAATGAGCAGTTCTTC.